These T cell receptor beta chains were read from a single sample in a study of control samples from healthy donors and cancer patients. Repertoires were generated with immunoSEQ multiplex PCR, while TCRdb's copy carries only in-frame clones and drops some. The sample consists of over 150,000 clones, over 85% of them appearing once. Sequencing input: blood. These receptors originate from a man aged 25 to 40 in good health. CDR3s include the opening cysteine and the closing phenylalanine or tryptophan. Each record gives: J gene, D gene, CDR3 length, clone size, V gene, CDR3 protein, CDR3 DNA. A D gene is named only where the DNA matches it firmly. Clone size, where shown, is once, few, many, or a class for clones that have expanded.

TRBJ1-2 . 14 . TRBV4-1 CASSQVLGAYGYTF TGCGCCAGCAGCCAAGTCCTCGGGGCCTATGGCTACACCTTC
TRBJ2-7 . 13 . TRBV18 CASSLSSGLEQYF TGTGCCAGCTCACTAAGTTCAGGGCTCGAGCAGTACTTC
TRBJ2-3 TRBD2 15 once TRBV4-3 CASSQVLAATDTQYF TGCGCCAGCAGCCAAGTGCTAGCGGCCACAGATACGCAGTATTTT
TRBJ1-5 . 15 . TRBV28 CASSLTGGAGQPQHF TGTGCCAGCAGTTTAACTGGAGGGGCGGGTCAGCCCCAGCATTTT
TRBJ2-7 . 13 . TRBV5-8 CASISLRLGEQYF TGTGCCAGTATTTCGTTGAGACTCGGCGAGCAGTACTTC
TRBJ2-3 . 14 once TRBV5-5 CASSLPPHGDTQYF TGTGCCAGCAGCCTACCCCCCCACGGGGATACGCAGTATTTT
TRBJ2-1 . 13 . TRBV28 CASSPTSYNEQFF TGTGCCAGCAGTCCAACCTCCTACAATGAGCAGTTCTTC
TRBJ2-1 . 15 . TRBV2 CAGSVLVSGSGEQFF TGTGCCGGCAGTGTTCTAGTCTCCGGGTCTGGTGAGCAGTTCTTC
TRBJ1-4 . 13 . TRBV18 CASSPGFNEKLFF TGTGCCAGCTCACCAGGTTTTAATGAAAAACTGTTTTTT
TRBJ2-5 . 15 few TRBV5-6 CASSFLGQPEETQYF TGTGCCAGCAGCTTTCTTGGGCAGCCTGAGGAGACCCAGTACTTC
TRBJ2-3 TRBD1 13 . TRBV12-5 CASLTGGTDTQYF TGTGCTAGCCTGACAGGGGGCACAGATACGCAGTATTTT
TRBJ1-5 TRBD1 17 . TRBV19 CASSWDSRAYSNQPQHF TGTGCCAGTAGTTGGGACAGCCGGGCCTATAGCAATCAGCCCCAGCATTTT
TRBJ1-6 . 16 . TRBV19 CASSMTGTPYNSPLHF TGTGCCAGTAGCATGACCGGGACCCCTTATAATTCACCCCTCCACTTT
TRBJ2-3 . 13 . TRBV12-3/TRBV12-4 CASSRGFTDTQYF TGTGCCAGCAGCCGGGGTTTCACAGATACGCAGTATTTT
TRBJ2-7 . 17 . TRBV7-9 CASSPLPRTDSHYEQYF TGTGCCAGCAGCCCTCTTCCCCGGACAGACTCGCACTACGAGCAGTACTTC
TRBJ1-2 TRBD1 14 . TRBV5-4 CASSFRQGGYGYTF TGTGCCAGCAGCTTTCGGCAGGGGGGCTATGGCTACACCTTC
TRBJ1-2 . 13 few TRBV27 CASSTTGLYGYTF TGTGCCAGCAGCACGACGGGCCTGTATGGCTACACCTTC
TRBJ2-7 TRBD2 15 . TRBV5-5 CASSGRTSRPYEQYF TGTGCCAGCAGCGGACGGACTAGCCGTCCCTACGAGCAGTACTTC
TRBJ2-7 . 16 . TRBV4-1 CASSPSAGTGLYEQYF TGCGCCAGCAGCCCCTCTGCCGGGACTGGCCTTTACGAGCAGTACTTC
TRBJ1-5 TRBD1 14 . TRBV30 CAWRRQGRNQPQHF TGTGCCTGGAGACGACAGGGTCGGAATCAGCCCCAGCATTTT
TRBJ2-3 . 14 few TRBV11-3 CASSSQGPTDTQYF TGTGCCAGCAGTTCTCAGGGGCCCACAGATACGCAGTATTTT
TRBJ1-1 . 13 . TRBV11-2 CASSPRGNTEAFF TGTGCCAGCAGCCCCAGGGGGAACACTGAAGCTTTCTTT
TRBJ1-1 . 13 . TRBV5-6 CASSLGFAPEAFF TGTGCCAGCAGCTTGGGGTTTGCCCCTGAAGCTTTCTTT
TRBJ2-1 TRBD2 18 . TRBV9 CASSGWTSGASSYNEQFF TGTGCCAGCAGCGGCTGGACTAGCGGGGCTTCCTCCTACAATGAGCAGTTCTTC
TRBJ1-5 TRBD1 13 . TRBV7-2 CASSWTGGQPQHF TGTGCCAGCAGCTGGACAGGGGGTCAGCCCCAGCATTTT
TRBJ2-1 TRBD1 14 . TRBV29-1 CSVFTGATYNEQFF TGCAGCGTTTTTACAGGGGCCACCTACAATGAGCAGTTCTTC
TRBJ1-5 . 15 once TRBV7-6 CASSLRAEGYQPQHF TGTGCCAGCAGCCTCAGGGCCGAGGGGTATCAGCCCCAGCATTTT
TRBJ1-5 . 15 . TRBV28 CASSPRGFTNQPQHF TGTGCCAGCAGTCCCAGGGGCTTCACGAATCAGCCCCAGCATTTT
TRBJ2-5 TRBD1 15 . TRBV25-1 CASTPDRGAIETQYF TGTGCCAGCACCCCGGACAGGGGGGCGATTGAGACCCAGTACTTC
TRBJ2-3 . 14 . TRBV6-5 CASGWGGSTDTQYF TGTGCCAGCGGTTGGGGCGGGAGCACAGATACGCAGTATTTT
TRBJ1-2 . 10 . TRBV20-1 CSVGTEGYTF TGCAGTGTGGGAACGGAAGGCTACACCTTC
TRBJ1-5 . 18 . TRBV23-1 CASSQWDAAPYSNQPQHF TGCGCCAGCAGTCAATGGGATGCAGCCCCTTATAGCAATCAGCCCCAGCATTTT
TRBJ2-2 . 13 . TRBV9 CASSPPNTGELFF TGTGCCAGCAGCCCACCTAACACCGGGGAGCTGTTTTTT
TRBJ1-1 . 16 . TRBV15 CATSRDPGTVNTEAFF TGTGCCACCAGCAGAGATCCAGGGACCGTGAACACTGAAGCTTTCTTT
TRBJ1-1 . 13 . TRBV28 CASSSGVDTEAFF TGTGCCAGCAGCTCAGGGGTTGACACTGAAGCTTTCTTT
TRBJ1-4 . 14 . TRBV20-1 CSASDRRLREKLFF TGCAGTGCGAGTGACAGGAGGCTCAGAGAAAAACTGTTTTTT
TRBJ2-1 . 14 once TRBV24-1 CATSHPGIYNEQFF TGTGCCACCAGTCATCCTGGCATCTACAATGAGCAGTTCTTC
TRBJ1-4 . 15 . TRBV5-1 CASSLGGATNEKLFF TGCGCCAGCAGCTTGGGTGGAGCAACTAATGAAAAACTGTTTTTT
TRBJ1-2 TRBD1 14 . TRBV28 CASSPGTGLYGYTF TGTGCCAGCAGTCCCGGGACAGGGCTCTATGGCTACACCTTC
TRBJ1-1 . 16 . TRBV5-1 CASSLSARGGNTEAFF TGCGCCAGCAGCTTATCGGCCAGGGGAGGGAACACTGAAGCTTTCTTT